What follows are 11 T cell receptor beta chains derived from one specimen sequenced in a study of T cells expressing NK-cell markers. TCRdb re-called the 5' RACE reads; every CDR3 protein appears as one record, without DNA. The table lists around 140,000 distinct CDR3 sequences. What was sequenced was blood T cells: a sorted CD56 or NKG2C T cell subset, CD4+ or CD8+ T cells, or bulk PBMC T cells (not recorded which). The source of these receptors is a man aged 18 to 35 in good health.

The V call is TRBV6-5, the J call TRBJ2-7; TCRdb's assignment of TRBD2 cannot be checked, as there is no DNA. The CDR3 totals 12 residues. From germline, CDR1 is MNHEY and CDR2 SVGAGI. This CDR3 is CASSTAGYEQYF.

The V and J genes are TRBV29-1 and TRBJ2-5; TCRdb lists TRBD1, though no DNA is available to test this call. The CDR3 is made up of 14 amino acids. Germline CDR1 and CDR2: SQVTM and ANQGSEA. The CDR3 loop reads CSVEGTGGQETQYF. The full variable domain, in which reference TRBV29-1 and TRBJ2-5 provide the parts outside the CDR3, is SAVISQKPSRDICQRGTSLTIQCQVDSQVTMMFWYRQQPGQSLTLIATANQGSEATYESGFVIDKFPISRPNLTFSTLTVSNMSPEDSSIYLCSVEGTGGQETQYFGPGTRLLVL.

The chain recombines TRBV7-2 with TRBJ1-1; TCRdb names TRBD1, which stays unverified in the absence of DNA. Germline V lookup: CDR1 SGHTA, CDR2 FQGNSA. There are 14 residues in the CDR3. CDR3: CASSSLARATEAFF.

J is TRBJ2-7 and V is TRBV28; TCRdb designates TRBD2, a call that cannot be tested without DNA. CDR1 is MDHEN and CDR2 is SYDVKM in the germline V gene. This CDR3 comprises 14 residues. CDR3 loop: CAIQREPRSYEQYF.

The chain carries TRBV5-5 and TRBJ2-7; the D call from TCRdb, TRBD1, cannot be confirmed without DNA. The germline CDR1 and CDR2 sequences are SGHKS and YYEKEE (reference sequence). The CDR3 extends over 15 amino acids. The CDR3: CASSIGTGGTYEQYF. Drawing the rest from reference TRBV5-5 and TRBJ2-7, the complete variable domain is DAGVTQSPTHLIKTRGQQVTLRCSPISGHKSVSWYQQVLGQGPQFIFQYYEKEERGRGNFPDRFSARQFPNYSSELNVNALLLGDSALYLCASSIGTGGTYEQYFGPGTRLTVT.

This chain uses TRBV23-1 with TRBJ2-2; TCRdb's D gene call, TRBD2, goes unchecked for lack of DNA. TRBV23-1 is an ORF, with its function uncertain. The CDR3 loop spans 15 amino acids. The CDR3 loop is CASRTSGGNTGELFF.

CDR3 sequence reads: CASSLGAGGGYEQYF. This chain links TRBV7-8 with TRBJ2-7; TCRdb outputs TRBD2, but without DNA this stays unchecked. The CDR3 has 15 amino acids. In germline, CDR1 is SGHVS, CDR2 FQNEAQ. Complete variable domain (other parts from reference TRBV7-8 and TRBJ2-7): GAGVSQSPRYKVAKRGQDVALRCDPISGHVSLFWYQQALGQGPEFLTYFQNEAQLDKSGLPSDRFFAERPEGSVSTLKIQRTQQEDSAVYLCASSLGAGGGYEQYFGPGTRLTVT.

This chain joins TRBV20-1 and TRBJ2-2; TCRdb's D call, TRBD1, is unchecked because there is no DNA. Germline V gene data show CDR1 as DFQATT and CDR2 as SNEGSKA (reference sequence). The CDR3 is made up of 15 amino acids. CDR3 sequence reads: CSARDSGQNTGELFF.

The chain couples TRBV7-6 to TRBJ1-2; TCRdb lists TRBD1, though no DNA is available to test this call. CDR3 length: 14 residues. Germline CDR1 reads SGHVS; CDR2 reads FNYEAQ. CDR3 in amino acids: CASSLSTGDSGYTF.

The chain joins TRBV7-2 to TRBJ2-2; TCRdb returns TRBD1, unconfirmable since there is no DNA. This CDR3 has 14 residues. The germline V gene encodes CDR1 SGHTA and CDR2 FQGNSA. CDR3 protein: CASSPDSNTGELFF.

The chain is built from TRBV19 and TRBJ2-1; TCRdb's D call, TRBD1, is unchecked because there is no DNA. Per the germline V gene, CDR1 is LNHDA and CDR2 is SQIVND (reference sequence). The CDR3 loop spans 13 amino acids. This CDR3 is CASTDRGYNEQFF.